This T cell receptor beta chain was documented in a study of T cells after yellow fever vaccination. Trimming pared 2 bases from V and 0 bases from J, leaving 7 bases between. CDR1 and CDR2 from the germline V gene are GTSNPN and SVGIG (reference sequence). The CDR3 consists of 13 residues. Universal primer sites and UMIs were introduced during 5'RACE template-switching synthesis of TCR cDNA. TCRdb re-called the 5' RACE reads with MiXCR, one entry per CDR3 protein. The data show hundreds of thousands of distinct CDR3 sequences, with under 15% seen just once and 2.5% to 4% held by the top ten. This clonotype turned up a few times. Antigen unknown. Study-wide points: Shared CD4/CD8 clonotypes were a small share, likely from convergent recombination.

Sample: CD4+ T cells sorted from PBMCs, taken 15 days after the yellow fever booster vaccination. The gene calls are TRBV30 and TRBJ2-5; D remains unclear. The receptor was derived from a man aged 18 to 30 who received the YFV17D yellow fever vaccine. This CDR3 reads CAWSSSYQETQYF. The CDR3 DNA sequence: TGTGCCTGGAGTAGCAGCTACCAAGAGACCCAGTACTTC.